A selection of T cell receptor beta chains follows, all from one sample in a study of shared clonotypes between healthy human individuals. Sequencing used immunoSEQ multiplex PCR; TCRdb keeps in-frame clones, though not all of them. The sample records roughly 320,000 clones, around 87% being singletons. Sequenced material: memory CD8+ T cells sorted from blood. The origin of the receptors is a man in his late teens or twenties in good health. Both conserved end residues are part of each CDR3. D genes are given only for firm matches. Rows give clone size only sometimes, using once, few, many, or a class for an expanded clone.

V gene: TRBV9
D gene: TRBD2
J gene: TRBJ2-7
clone size: NA
CDR3 protein: CASSSSAGGHEQYF
CDR3 DNA: TGTGCCAGCAGCTCCTCGGCGGGAGGCCACGAGCAGTACTTC

V gene: TRBV5-6
D gene: NA
J gene: TRBJ2-1
clone size: NA
CDR3 protein: CASSLTSQYEQFF
CDR3 DNA: TGTGCCAGCAGCTTAACTAGTCAGTATGAGCAGTTCTTC

V gene: TRBV5-6
D gene: TRBD1
J gene: TRBJ2-7
clone size: once
CDR3 protein: CASSLEAGGVLGEQYF
CDR3 DNA: TGTGCCAGCAGCTTGGAAGCAGGGGGCGTCCTTGGGGAGCAGTACTTC

V gene: TRBV14
D gene: NA
J gene: TRBJ1-4
clone size: NA
CDR3 protein: CASSPMTGGEKLFF
CDR3 DNA: TGTGCCAGCAGCCCTATGACAGGCGGTGAAAAACTGTTTTTT

V gene: TRBV4-2
D gene: TRBD2
J gene: TRBJ2-7
clone size: NA
CDR3 protein: CASSRTYIAGGATYEQYF
CDR3 DNA: TGTGCCAGCAGCCGCACTTATATCGCGGGGGGTGCGACGTACGAGCAGTACTTC

V gene: TRBV7-8
D gene: NA
J gene: TRBJ2-7
clone size: NA
CDR3 protein: CASSLVAGTSYEQYF
CDR3 DNA: TGTGCCAGCAGCTTAGTTGCCGGGACCTCCTACGAGCAGTACTTC

V gene: TRBV4-1
D gene: NA
J gene: TRBJ1-1
clone size: once
CDR3 protein: CASSRFRGNTEAFF
CDR3 DNA: TGCGCCAGCAGCCGCTTCAGGGGGAACACTGAAGCTTTCTTT

V gene: TRBV7-6
D gene: NA
J gene: TRBJ2-1
clone size: NA
CDR3 protein: CASSLEPTGIEYNEQFF
CDR3 DNA: TGTGCCAGCAGCTTAGAACCTACAGGGATTGAATACAATGAGCAGTTCTTC

V gene: TRBV5-6
D gene: TRBD1
J gene: TRBJ2-7
clone size: once
CDR3 protein: CASSQGAIRYEQYF
CDR3 DNA: TGTGCCAGCTCCCAGGGGGCTATTCGCTACGAGCAGTACTTC

V gene: TRBV5-1
D gene: NA
J gene: TRBJ2-3
clone size: NA
CDR3 protein: CATPPYGVWADTQYF
CDR3 DNA: TGCGCCACGCCCCCGTACGGGGTTTGGGCAGATACGCAGTATTTT

V gene: TRBV4-2
D gene: TRBD1
J gene: TRBJ2-1
clone size: NA
CDR3 protein: CASSQKRQGDHSEQFF
CDR3 DNA: TGTGCCAGCAGCCAAAAACGACAGGGCGATCATAGTGAGCAGTTCTTC

V gene: TRBV9
D gene: NA
J gene: TRBJ2-1
clone size: NA
CDR3 protein: CASTRLRENEQFF
CDR3 DNA: TGTGCCAGCACCCGCCTCCGGGAGAATGAGCAGTTCTTC

V gene: TRBV5-1
D gene: NA
J gene: TRBJ1-2
clone size: NA
CDR3 protein: CASSLVGADGYTF
CDR3 DNA: TGCGCCAGCAGCTTGGTAGGGGCAGATGGCTACACCTTC

V gene: TRBV2
D gene: NA
J gene: TRBJ2-2
clone size: NA
CDR3 protein: CASSGGLPNTGELFF
CDR3 DNA: TGTGCCAGCAGTGGTGGGCTACCGAACACCGGGGAGCTGTTTTTT

V gene: TRBV7-9
D gene: NA
J gene: TRBJ2-7
clone size: NA
CDR3 protein: CASSSGAGEFHEQYF
CDR3 DNA: TGTGCCAGCAGCTCGGGGGCGGGAGAGTTCCACGAGCAGTACTTC

V gene: TRBV9
D gene: TRBD1
J gene: TRBJ1-1
clone size: NA
CDR3 protein: CASSLDPTGGLGTEAFF
CDR3 DNA: TGTGCCAGCAGTCTCGATCCGACAGGGGGCTTAGGAACTGAAGCTTTCTTT

V gene: TRBV4-1
D gene: NA
J gene: TRBJ2-7
clone size: few
CDR3 protein: CASSQYDGVGTYEQYF
CDR3 DNA: TGCGCCAGCAGCCAATACGACGGCGTTGGGACCTACGAGCAGTACTTC

V gene: TRBV5-1
D gene: NA
J gene: TRBJ2-5
clone size: NA
CDR3 protein: CASSFFPPSGEETQYF
CDR3 DNA: TGCGCCAGCAGCTTCTTTCCGCCGAGCGGTGAAGAGACCCAGTACTTC

V gene: TRBV4-3
D gene: TRBD1
J gene: TRBJ1-1
clone size: NA
CDR3 protein: CASSPDRGGTEAFF
CDR3 DNA: TGCGCCAGCAGCCCGGACAGGGGTGGAACTGAAGCTTTCTTT

V gene: TRBV28
D gene: TRBD1
J gene: TRBJ1-6
clone size: NA
CDR3 protein: CASSSGQGGNSPLHF
CDR3 DNA: TGTGCCAGCAGTTCAGGACAGGGGGGCAATTCACCCCTCCACTTT